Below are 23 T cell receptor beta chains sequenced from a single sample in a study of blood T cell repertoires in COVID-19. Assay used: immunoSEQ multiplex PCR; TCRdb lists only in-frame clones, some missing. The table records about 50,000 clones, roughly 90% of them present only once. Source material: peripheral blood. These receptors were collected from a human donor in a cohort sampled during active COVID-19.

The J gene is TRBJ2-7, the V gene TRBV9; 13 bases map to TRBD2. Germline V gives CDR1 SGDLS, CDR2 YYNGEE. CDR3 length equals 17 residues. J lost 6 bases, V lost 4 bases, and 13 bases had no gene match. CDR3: CASSRTSGSGGGSEQYF. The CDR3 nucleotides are TGTGCCAGCAGCAGGACTAGCGGGAGTGGTGGAGGAAGCGAGCAGTACTTC.

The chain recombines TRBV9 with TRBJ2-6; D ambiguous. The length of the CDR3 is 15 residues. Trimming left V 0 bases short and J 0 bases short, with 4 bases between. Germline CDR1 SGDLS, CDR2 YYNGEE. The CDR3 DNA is TGTGCCAGCAGCGTAGGAGGCTCTGGGGCCAACGTCCTGACTTTC. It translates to CASSVGGSGANVLTF.

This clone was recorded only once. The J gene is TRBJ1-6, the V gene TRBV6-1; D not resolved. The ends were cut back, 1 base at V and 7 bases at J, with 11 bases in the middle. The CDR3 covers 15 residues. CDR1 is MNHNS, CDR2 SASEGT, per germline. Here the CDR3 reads CASSEDPAPNSPLHF. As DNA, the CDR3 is TGTGCCAGCAGTGAAGACCCCGCGCCCAATTCACCCCTCCACTTT.

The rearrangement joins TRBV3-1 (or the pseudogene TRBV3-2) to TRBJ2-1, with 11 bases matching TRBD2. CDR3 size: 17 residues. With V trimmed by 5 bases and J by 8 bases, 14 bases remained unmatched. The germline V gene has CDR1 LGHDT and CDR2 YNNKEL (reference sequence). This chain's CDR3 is CASSSRTSSGRWYEQFF. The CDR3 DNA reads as TGTGCCAGCAGCTCGCGAACATCTAGCGGGAGGTGGTATGAGCAGTTCTTC.

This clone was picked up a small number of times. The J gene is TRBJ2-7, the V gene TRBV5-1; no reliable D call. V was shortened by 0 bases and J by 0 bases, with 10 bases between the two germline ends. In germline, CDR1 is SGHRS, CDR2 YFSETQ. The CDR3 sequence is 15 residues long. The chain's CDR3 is CASSLEAPPSYEQYF. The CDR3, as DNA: TGCGCCAGCAGCTTGGAAGCTCCGCCCTCCTACGAGCAGTACTTC.

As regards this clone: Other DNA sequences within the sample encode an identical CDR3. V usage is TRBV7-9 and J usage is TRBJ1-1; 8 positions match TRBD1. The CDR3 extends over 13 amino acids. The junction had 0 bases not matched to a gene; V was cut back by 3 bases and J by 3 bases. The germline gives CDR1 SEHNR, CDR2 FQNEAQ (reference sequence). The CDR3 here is CASSLDRDTEAFF. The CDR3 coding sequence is TGTGCCAGCAGCTTGGACAGGGACACTGAAGCTTTCTTT.

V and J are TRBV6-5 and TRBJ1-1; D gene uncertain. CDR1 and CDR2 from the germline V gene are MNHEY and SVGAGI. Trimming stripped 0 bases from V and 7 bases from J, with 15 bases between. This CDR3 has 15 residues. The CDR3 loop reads CASSYSSGRFNEAFF. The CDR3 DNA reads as TGTGCCAGCAGTTACTCGAGCGGGCGATTTAATGAAGCTTTCTTT.

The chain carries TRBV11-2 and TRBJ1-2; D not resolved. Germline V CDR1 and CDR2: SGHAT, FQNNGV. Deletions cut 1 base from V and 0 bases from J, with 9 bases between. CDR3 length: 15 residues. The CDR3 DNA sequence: TGTGCCAGCAGCTTAGGTCCAGGCTCTAACTATGGCTACACCTTC. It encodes CASSLGPGSNYGYTF.

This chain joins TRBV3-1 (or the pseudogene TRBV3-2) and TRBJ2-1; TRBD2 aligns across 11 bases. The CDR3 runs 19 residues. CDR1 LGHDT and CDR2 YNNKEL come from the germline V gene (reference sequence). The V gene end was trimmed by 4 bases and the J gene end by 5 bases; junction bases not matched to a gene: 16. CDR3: CASSRSASGRNSFNNEQFF. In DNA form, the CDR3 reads TGTGCCAGCAGCCGATCAGCTAGCGGGAGGAATTCCTTCAACAATGAGCAGTTCTTC.

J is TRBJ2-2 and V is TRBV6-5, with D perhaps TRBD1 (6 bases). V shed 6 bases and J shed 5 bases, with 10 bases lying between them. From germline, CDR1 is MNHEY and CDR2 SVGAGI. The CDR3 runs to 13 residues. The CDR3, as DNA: TGTGCCAGCAGACAACAGGGTACCGGGGAGCTGTTTTTT. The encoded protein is CASRQQGTGELFF.

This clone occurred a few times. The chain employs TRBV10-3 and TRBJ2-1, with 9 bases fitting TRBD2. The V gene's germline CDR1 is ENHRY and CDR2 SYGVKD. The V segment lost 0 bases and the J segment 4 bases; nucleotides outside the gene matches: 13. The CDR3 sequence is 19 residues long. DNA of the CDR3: TGTGCCATCAGTGAGTCTTACGACGTAGCGGGAGCTAGGTACAATGAGCAGTTCTTC. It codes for CAISESYDVAGARYNEQFF.

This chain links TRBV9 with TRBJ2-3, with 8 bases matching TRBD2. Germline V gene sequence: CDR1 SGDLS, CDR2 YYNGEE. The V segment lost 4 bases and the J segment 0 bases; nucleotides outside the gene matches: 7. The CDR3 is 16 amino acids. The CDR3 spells CASSTEAGVSTDTQYF. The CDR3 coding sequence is TGTGCCAGCAGCACCGAAGCGGGAGTCAGCACAGATACGCAGTATTTT.

The CDR3 sequence is CASSLRNYNSPLHF. The CDR3 bases are TGTGCCAGCAGTTTGAGGAACTATAATTCACCCCTCCACTTT. The chain carries TRBV27 and TRBJ1-6; no reliable D call. The CDR3 runs 14 residues. The V gene lost 3 bases and the J gene lost 3 bases, with 6 bases spanning the gap. Germline CDR1 reads MNHEY; CDR2 reads SMNVEV (reference sequence).

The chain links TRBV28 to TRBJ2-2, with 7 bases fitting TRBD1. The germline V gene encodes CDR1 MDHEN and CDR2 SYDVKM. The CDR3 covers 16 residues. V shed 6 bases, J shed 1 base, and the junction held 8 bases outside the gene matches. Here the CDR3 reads CASSQRRTGNTGELFF. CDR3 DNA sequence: TGTGCCAGCAGCCAGCGGCGGACAGGGAACACCGGGGAGCTGTTTTTT.

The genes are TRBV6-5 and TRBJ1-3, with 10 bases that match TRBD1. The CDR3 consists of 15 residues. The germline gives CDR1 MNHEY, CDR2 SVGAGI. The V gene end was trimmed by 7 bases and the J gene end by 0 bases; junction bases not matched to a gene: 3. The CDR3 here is CASTRDRGSGNTIYF. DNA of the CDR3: TGTGCCAGCACCCGGGACAGGGGCTCTGGAAACACCATATATTTT.

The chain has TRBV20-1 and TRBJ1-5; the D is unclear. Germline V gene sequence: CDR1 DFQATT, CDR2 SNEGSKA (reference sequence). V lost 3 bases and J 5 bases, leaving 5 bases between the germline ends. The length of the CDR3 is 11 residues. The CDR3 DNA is TGCAGTGCTAGTGGAGATCAGCCCCAGCATTTT. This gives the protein CSASGDQPQHF.

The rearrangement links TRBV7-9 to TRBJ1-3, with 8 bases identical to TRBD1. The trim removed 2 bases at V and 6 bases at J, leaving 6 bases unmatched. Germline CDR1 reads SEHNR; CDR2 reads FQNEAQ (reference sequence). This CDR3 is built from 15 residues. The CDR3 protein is CASSLRARGPNTIYF. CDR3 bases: TGTGCCAGCAGCTTACGGGCCAGGGGGCCAAACACCATATATTTT.

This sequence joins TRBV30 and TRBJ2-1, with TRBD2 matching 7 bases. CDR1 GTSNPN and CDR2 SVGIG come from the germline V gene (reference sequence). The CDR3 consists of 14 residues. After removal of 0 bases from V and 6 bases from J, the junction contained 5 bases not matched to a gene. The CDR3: CAWSVLTSANEQFF. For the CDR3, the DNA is TGTGCCTGGAGTGTACTTACTAGCGCCAATGAGCAGTTCTTC.

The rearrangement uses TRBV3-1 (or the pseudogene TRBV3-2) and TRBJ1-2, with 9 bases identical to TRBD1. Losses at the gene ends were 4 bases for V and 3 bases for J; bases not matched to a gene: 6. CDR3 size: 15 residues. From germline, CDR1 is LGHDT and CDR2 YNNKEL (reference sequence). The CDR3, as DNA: TGTGCCAGCAGCCGAGGGACAGGGAACTACTATGGCTACACCTTC. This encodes CASSRGTGNYYGYTF.

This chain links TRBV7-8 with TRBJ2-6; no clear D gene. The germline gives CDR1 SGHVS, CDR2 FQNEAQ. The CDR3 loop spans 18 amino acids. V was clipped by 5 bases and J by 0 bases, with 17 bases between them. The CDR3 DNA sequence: TGTGCCAGCAGCCCGCAAGAAGAGACACTCTCTGGGGCCAACGTCCTGACTTTC. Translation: CASSPQEETLSGANVLTF.

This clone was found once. The CDR3 is CASSGDGTSGRAKQFF. The CDR3 bases are TGTGCCAGCAGTGGGGACGGGACTAGCGGGAGGGCAAAGCAGTTCTTC. The genes are TRBV2 and TRBJ2-1; 16 nucleotides align to TRBD2. CDR1 is SNHLY, CDR2 FYNNEI, per germline. This CDR3 has 16 amino acids. V lost 4 bases to trimming and J lost 11 bases; unmatched junction nucleotides: 8.

The CDR3 loop is CASHSQGVSYGYTF. The DNA for the CDR3 is TGTGCTAGCCACTCCCAGGGGGTTAGCTATGGCTACACCTTC. The genes are TRBV12-5 and TRBJ1-2, with 7 bases identical to TRBD1. Trimming at V came to 9 bases and at J to 4 bases, leaving 11 bases not matched to a gene. The germline CDR1 and CDR2 sequences are LGHNT and FRNRAP. The CDR3 is 14 residues long. The complete variable domain, with remaining parts taken from reference TRBV12-5 and TRBJ1-2, reads DARVTQTPRHKVTEMGQEVTMRCQPILGHNTVFWYRQTMMQGLELLAYFRNRAPLDDSGMPKDRFSAEMPDATLATLKIQPSEPRDSAVYFCASHSQGVSYGYTFGSGTRLTVV.

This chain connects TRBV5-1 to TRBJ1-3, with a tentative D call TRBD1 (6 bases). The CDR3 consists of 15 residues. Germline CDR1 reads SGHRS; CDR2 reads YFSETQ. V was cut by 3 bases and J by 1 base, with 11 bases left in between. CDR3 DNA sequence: TGCGCCAGCAGCTCCACAGGGACGTCTGGAAACACCATATATTTT. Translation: CASSSTGTSGNTIYF. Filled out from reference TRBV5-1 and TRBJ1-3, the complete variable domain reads KAGVTQTPRYLIKTRGQQVTLSCSPISGHRSVSWYQQTPGQGLQFLFEYFSETQRNKGNFPGRFSGRQFSNSRSEMNVSTLELGDSALYLCASSSTGTSGNTIYFGEGSWLTVV.